This is a list of T cell receptor beta chains from one sample in a study of blood T cell repertoires in COVID-19. Produced via immunoSEQ multiplex PCR; TCRdb's table is partial and in-frame only. Among more than 100,000 clones, roughly 84% were seen once, and the ten largest hold around 3.9%. Material for sequencing was PBMCs or T cells enriched from blood (not recorded which). The receptor set was obtained from a woman aged 30 to 39 who had recovered from COVID-19. Each CDR3 is given with its conserved first and last residue. The order of the fields is J gene, clone size, V gene, D gene, CDR3 DNA, CDR3 protein. The D gene is left open where the match is weak. Expanded clones are given a class, and other clones once, few, many or no size at all.

j_call: TRBJ2-1
clone_size: once
v_call: TRBV5-8
d_call: .
cdr3_nt: TGTGCCAGCTTTCCTGGGGGCCTAGCGGACAATGAGCAGTTCTTC
cdr3_aa: CASFPGGLADNEQFF

j_call: TRBJ1-1
clone_size: .
v_call: TRBV7-8
d_call: .
cdr3_nt: TGTGCCAGCAGCATAATACAGGGTTCGAACACTGAAGCTTTCTTT
cdr3_aa: CASSIIQGSNTEAFF

j_call: TRBJ2-7
clone_size: .
v_call: TRBV30
d_call: .
cdr3_nt: TGTGCCTGGAGTTGGCCTAGTCTCTACGAGCAGTACTTC
cdr3_aa: CAWSWPSLYEQYF

j_call: TRBJ1-2
clone_size: .
v_call: TRBV4-3
d_call: .
cdr3_nt: TGCGCCAGCAGCCAAGAGGGCCGGGGGTATGGCTACACCTTC
cdr3_aa: CASSQEGRGYGYTF

j_call: TRBJ2-3
clone_size: .
v_call: TRBV2
d_call: .
cdr3_nt: TGTGCCAGCAGCTCAAAACGGGGTGGGACAGATACGCAGTATTTT
cdr3_aa: CASSSKRGGTDTQYF

j_call: TRBJ2-1
clone_size: .
v_call: TRBV19
d_call: TRBD2
cdr3_nt: TGTGCCAGTAGGGGACTAGCGGGAGAAAATTGGGACAATGAGCAGTTCTTC
cdr3_aa: CASRGLAGENWDNEQFF

j_call: TRBJ2-5
clone_size: .
v_call: TRBV5-5
d_call: TRBD2
cdr3_nt: TGTGCCAGCAGCCCAAGACTAGCGGGTCCTCAAGAGACCCAGTACTTC
cdr3_aa: CASSPRLAGPQETQYF

j_call: TRBJ2-5
clone_size: .
v_call: TRBV25-1
d_call: .
cdr3_nt: TGTGCCAGCAGTGGTTACATTGAGACCCAGTACTTC
cdr3_aa: CASSGYIETQYF

j_call: TRBJ2-7
clone_size: .
v_call: TRBV5-1
d_call: TRBD1
cdr3_nt: TGCGCCAGCAGCTTGTTAATCTCCCAGGGGGCACGCGAGCAGTACTTC
cdr3_aa: CASSLLISQGAREQYF

j_call: TRBJ1-2
clone_size: .
v_call: TRBV30
d_call: .
cdr3_nt: TGTGCCTGGAGTGGGCCAGGGACTACTAACTATGGCTACACCTTC
cdr3_aa: CAWSGPGTTNYGYTF

j_call: TRBJ1-4
clone_size: .
v_call: TRBV7-2
d_call: .
cdr3_nt: TGTGCCAGCAGAGGGGTTGTTAATGAAAAACTGTTTTTT
cdr3_aa: CASRGVVNEKLFF

j_call: TRBJ2-5
clone_size: .
v_call: TRBV10-3
d_call: TRBD1
cdr3_nt: TGTGCCACCAGGACAGGATTATCGGAGACCCAGTACTTC
cdr3_aa: CATRTGLSETQYF

j_call: TRBJ1-1
clone_size: .
v_call: TRBV18
d_call: TRBD1
cdr3_nt: TGTGCCAGCTCACCACCCATGACAGGGGGTACTGAAGCTTTCTTT
cdr3_aa: CASSPPMTGGTEAFF

j_call: TRBJ2-2
clone_size: .
v_call: TRBV9
d_call: TRBD2
cdr3_nt: TGTGCCAGCAGCGTAGTCCCTAGCGGGAGCACCGGGGAGCTGTTTTTT
cdr3_aa: CASSVVPSGSTGELFF

j_call: TRBJ1-4
clone_size: .
v_call: TRBV10-3
d_call: .
cdr3_nt: TGTGCCATCAGTGAGTGGGAGAATGAAAAACTGTTTTTT
cdr3_aa: CAISEWENEKLFF

j_call: TRBJ2-3
clone_size: .
v_call: TRBV7-9
d_call: .
cdr3_nt: TGTGCCAGCAGCCCGGACTACCGGAGCACAGATACGCAGTATTTT
cdr3_aa: CASSPDYRSTDTQYF

j_call: TRBJ2-5
clone_size: .
v_call: TRBV29-1
d_call: TRBD1
cdr3_nt: TGCAGCGTTGCGGGGACAGAAGAGACCCAGTACTTC
cdr3_aa: CSVAGTEETQYF

j_call: TRBJ1-6
clone_size: .
v_call: TRBV5-1
d_call: .
cdr3_nt: TGCGCCAGCAGCTTGGAGGCAGGGCAGAATTCACCCCTCCACTTT
cdr3_aa: CASSLEAGQNSPLHF

j_call: TRBJ2-7
clone_size: .
v_call: TRBV5-4
d_call: TRBD2
cdr3_nt: TGTGCCAGCAGCTGGGGGACTAGCGCCTCCGAGCAGTACTTC
cdr3_aa: CASSWGTSASEQYF

j_call: TRBJ2-2
clone_size: .
v_call: TRBV18
d_call: TRBD2
cdr3_nt: TGTGCCAGCTCACCGCAGACTAGCGGGAGATCCGGGGAGCTGTTTTTT
cdr3_aa: CASSPQTSGRSGELFF

j_call: TRBJ1-1
clone_size: .
v_call: TRBV28
d_call: .
cdr3_nt: TGTGCCAGCAGTTTATCTTATGGCCAGAACACTGAAGCTTTCTTT
cdr3_aa: CASSLSYGQNTEAFF

j_call: TRBJ2-7
clone_size: .
v_call: TRBV7-2
d_call: .
cdr3_nt: TGTGCCAGCAGCGAACCGAAGGGAAGCGGCTCTAGGGAGCAGTACTTC
cdr3_aa: CASSEPKGSGSREQYF

j_call: TRBJ1-5
clone_size: .
v_call: TRBV7-6
d_call: TRBD1
cdr3_nt: TGTGCCAGCAGCTCGTTCACAGGGGGTCAGCCCCAGCATTTT
cdr3_aa: CASSSFTGGQPQHF

j_call: TRBJ1-3
clone_size: .
v_call: TRBV2
d_call: TRBD1
cdr3_nt: TGTGCCAGCAGTGCGGGACAGGCCCTTTCCACCATATATTTT
cdr3_aa: CASSAGQALSTIYF

j_call: TRBJ1-1
clone_size: few
v_call: TRBV7-3
d_call: .
cdr3_nt: TGTGCCAGCAGCTTACAGGGGAACACTGAAGCTTTCTTT
cdr3_aa: CASSLQGNTEAFF

j_call: TRBJ1-6
clone_size: .
v_call: TRBV2
d_call: TRBD1
cdr3_nt: TGTGCCAGCAGTGAACGAGGGGGCGAACGGAATTCACCCCTCCACTTT
cdr3_aa: CASSERGGERNSPLHF

j_call: TRBJ2-7
clone_size: .
v_call: TRBV28
d_call: TRBD1
cdr3_nt: TGTGCCAGCACGGTACAGGGGGACTTCTACGAGCAGTACTTC
cdr3_aa: CASTVQGDFYEQYF

j_call: TRBJ1-6
clone_size: few
v_call: TRBV15
d_call: .
cdr3_nt: TGTGCCACCAGCAGAGATCCCGGGGGGGGTAGCTCACCCCTCCACTTT
cdr3_aa: CATSRDPGGGSSPLHF

j_call: TRBJ1-2
clone_size: .
v_call: TRBV6-1
d_call: TRBD1
cdr3_nt: TGTGCCAGCAGTGAAGCTTTAGGACAGGGGGGCCTTAGGAGAAACTATGGCTACACCTTC
cdr3_aa: CASSEALGQGGLRRNYGYTF

j_call: TRBJ1-2
clone_size: .
v_call: TRBV7-2
d_call: .
cdr3_nt: TGTGCCAGCAGCCTCACTAGGAGGGGCGGCTACACCTTC
cdr3_aa: CASSLTRRGGYTF